Following are 7 T cell receptor beta chains from one sample sequenced in a study of CD8 T cells in Susac syndrome. The authors reverse transcribed roughly 0.5 to 1 ug RNA with random hexamers. TCRdb redid the calling of the immunoSEQ multiplex PCR reads with MiXCR, one entry per CDR3 protein. This sample has around 170,000 distinct CDR3 sequences, with 90% to 95% found just once. Material for sequencing was CD4+ T cells from PBMCs. These receptors all stem from a human donor with Susac syndrome.

This rearrangement joins TRBV15 to TRBJ2-5; D not resolved. The CDR3 covers 14 residues. Germline V gene data show CDR1 as LNHNV and CDR2 as YYDKDF (reference sequence). The V end lost 1 base, the J end lost 1 base, and 7 bases lay between the germline ends. Here the CDR3 DNA reads TGTGCCACCAGCAGAGGCGACTCCCAAGAGACCCAGTACTTC. It is translated as CATSRGDSQETQYF. The full variable domain, rest sourced from reference TRBV15 and TRBJ2-5, is DAMVIQNPRYQVTQFGKPVTLSCSQTLNHNVMYWYQQKSSQAPKLLFHYYDKDFNNEADTPDNFQSRRPNTSFCFLDIRSPGLGDTAMYLCATSRGDSQETQYFGPGTRLLVL.

The chain couples TRBV7-2 to TRBJ1-5; tentative D call: TRBD1 (5 bases). Germline V gene sequence: CDR1 SGHTA, CDR2 FQGNSA. V was clipped by 5 bases and J by 3 bases, with 14 bases between them. The CDR3 covers 15 residues. The DNA for the CDR3 is TGTGCCAGCAGCATCAGGGCAGGCGCCAATCAGCCCCAGCATTTT. Translating gives CASSIRAGANQPQHF.

This rearrangement joins TRBV12-5 to TRBJ2-2, with TRBD2 identical over 13 bases. The germline V gene encodes CDR1 LGHNT and CDR2 FRNRAP. Trimming cost V 5 bases and J 4 bases; bases outside gene matches: 7. The CDR3 is 17 residues long. CDR3 protein: CASGPSTSGGTTGELFF. In nucleotides, the CDR3 is TGTGCTAGTGGTCCCTCGACTAGCGGGGGGACCACCGGGGAGCTGTTTTTT.

The J gene is TRBJ2-5, the V gene TRBV20-1; D gene uncertain. CDR1 is DFQATT, CDR2 SNEGSKA, per germline (reference sequence). The CDR3 totals 13 residues. Trimming removed 5 bases at V and 5 bases at J, with 15 bases between. This CDR3 is CSAVPLGRETQYF. The CDR3 nucleotides are TGCAGTGCTGTCCCCTTGGGCCGGGAGACCCAGTACTTC.

J is TRBJ1-5 and V is TRBV9; 7 bases agree with TRBD1. CDR1 is SGDLS and CDR2 is YYNGEE in the germline V gene. The CDR3 loop spans 16 amino acids. V dropped 0 bases and J dropped 5; count of bases not matched to a gene: 8. CDR3 loop: CASSVGGDSAYQPQHF. The DNA of the CDR3 is TGTGCCAGCAGCGTAGGAGGGGACAGCGCTTATCAGCCCCAGCATTTT.

This clonotype was seen once. The J gene is TRBJ2-2, the V gene TRBV27, with D possibly being TRBD2 (6 bases). The CDR3 covers 15 residues. V shed 7 bases and J shed 1 base, with 13 bases lying between them. CDR1 and CDR2 (germline): MNHEY, SMNVEV (reference sequence). CDR3 amino acids: CASNGRGLNTGELFF. The CDR3 nucleotides are TGTGCCAGCAATGGGCGGGGATTGAACACCGGGGAGCTGTTTTTT.

This chain connects TRBV5-1 to TRBJ1-2; TRBD1 is a possible D gene (6 bases). Germline V lookup: CDR1 SGHRS, CDR2 YFSETQ. Between the trimmed V and J ends, which lost 2 bases and 6 bases, there was a span of 11 bases. The CDR3 runs to 13 residues. The CDR3 loop reads CASSFPQGNGYTF. CDR3 in DNA: TGCGCCAGCAGCTTTCCCCAGGGGAATGGCTACACCTTC.